The 29 T cell receptor beta chains presented below share a single source sample, sequenced in a study of blood T cell repertoires in COVID-19. Assay: immunoSEQ multiplex PCR; the TCRdb copy retains only in-frame clones and omits some. Of around 80,000 clones listed, over 75% are singletons. Sequenced sample: peripheral blood. Receptor source: a man older than 75 with acute or convalescent COVID-19.

CDR3 in amino acids: CASSVAEGAVRELFF. The DNA of the CDR3 is TGTGCCAGCAGCGTAGCCGAGGGGGCCGTACGGGAGCTGTTTTTT. V gene TRBV9 combines with J gene TRBJ2-2; the match to TRBD1 covers 7 bases. Germline loops: CDR1 SGDLS, CDR2 YYNGEE. The length of the CDR3 is 15 residues. V lost 0 bases and J lost 9; bases outside the gene matches: 8.

The chain uses TRBV30 and TRBJ1-3, with 8 bases matching TRBD1. Germline trimming cut 4 bases from V and 3 bases from J; bases unmatched to any gene: 11. The CDR3 totals 16 residues. Germline CDR1 reads GTSNPN; CDR2 reads SVGIG (reference sequence). The CDR3 region has the DNA TGTGCCTGGATGGCCTCAGGGGGCATTTTTGGAAACACCATATATTTT. Protein sequence: CAWMASGGIFGNTIYF.

A few counts support this clone. The CDR3 DNA is TGTGCCAGCAGTGGCCACGGACAGGGGAGCAATCAGCCCCAGCATTTT. Amino acids: CASSGHGQGSNQPQHF. V is TRBV27 and J is TRBJ1-5; 9 bases fit TRBD1. The CDR3 extends over 16 amino acids. The V and J ends lost 5 bases and 1 base, in that order; junction bases with no gene match: 6. Germline CDR1 and CDR2: MNHEY and SMNVEV (reference sequence).

The gene calls are TRBV2 and TRBJ2-1; TRBD2 matches at 10 bases. The CDR3 runs 15 residues. Germline V lookup: CDR1 SNHLY, CDR2 FYNNEI. J lost 4 bases, V lost 9 bases, and 9 bases had no gene match. CDR3 nucleotide sequence: TGTGCCAGTAATACCGGGACTAGCGTATACAATGAGCAGTTCTTC. As protein: CASNTGTSVYNEQFF.

The V and J genes are TRBV5-1 and TRBJ1-1; the match to TRBD1 covers 7 bases. V was pared by 3 bases and J by 2 bases, with 7 bases of the junction left unmatched. Germline V CDR1 and CDR2: SGHRS, YFSETQ. There are 15 residues in the CDR3. The CDR3 spells CASSSGDSLNTEAFF. The CDR3 DNA is TGCGCCAGCAGCTCCGGGGACAGCCTTAACACTGAAGCTTTCTTT.

The gene calls are TRBV7-3 and TRBJ1-3; tentative D call: TRBD1 (6 bases). The CDR3 covers 11 residues. In germline, CDR1 is SGHTA, CDR2 FQGTGA. V lost 4 bases and J lost 8, with 6 bases in between. The CDR3: CASSSGDTIYF. Written as DNA, the CDR3 is TGTGCCAGCAGCTCAGGGGACACCATATATTTT.

CDR3 region: CASSEGWSRGLQETQYF. In DNA form, the CDR3 reads TGTGCCAGCAGTGAAGGCTGGTCGCGGGGGCTCCAAGAGACCCAGTACTTC. The V and J genes are TRBV2 and TRBJ2-5; TRBD2 might be the D (7 bases). The germline CDR1 and CDR2 sequences are SNHLY and FYNNEI. CDR3 size: 17 residues. The V end lost 1 base, the J end lost 1 base, and 16 bases lay between the germline ends.

V and J are TRBV16 and TRBJ2-3; the match to TRBD2 covers 11 bases. The CDR3 is made up of 16 amino acids. V shed 2 bases, J shed 7 bases, and the junction held 8 bases outside the gene matches. Germline CDR1 KGHSY, CDR2 FQNENV. The CDR3 sequence: CASSQATSGADYTQYF. Here the CDR3 DNA reads TGTGCCAGCAGCCAAGCGACTAGCGGGGCCGACTATACGCAGTATTTT.

This clone was recorded only once. V gene TRBV10-3 combines with J gene TRBJ1-1; 9 bases line up with TRBD1. The trim removed 5 bases at V and 1 base at J, leaving 2 bases unmatched. The CDR3 sequence is 14 residues long. CDR1 is ENHRY, CDR2 SYGVKD, per germline. The CDR3 is CAISLQGANTEAFF. Written as DNA, the CDR3 is TGTGCCATCAGTCTACAGGGGGCGAACACTGAAGCTTTCTTT.

In this sample, this clone turned up a few times. This chain joins TRBV5-4 and TRBJ1-2; 8 positions agree with TRBD1. The CDR3 runs to 17 residues. Germline CDR1 is SGHNT and CDR2 is YYREEE (reference sequence). The trim removed 1 base at V and 3 bases at J, leaving 11 bases unmatched. CDR3 nucleotide sequence: TGTGCCAGCAGCTTGCAATCAACAGGGGGATCCTACTATGGCTACACCTTC. It yields the protein CASSLQSTGGSYYGYTF.

The rearrangement links TRBV11-3 to TRBJ1-4; possible D gene TRBD1, 6 bases. Germline V CDR1 and CDR2: SGHNT, YENEEA. Trimming took off 3 bases at V and 8 bases at J, with 19 bases between the two ends. The CDR3 is 16 residues long. CDR3 region: CASSFLYHSGDEKLFF. The CDR3 DNA follows: TGTGCCAGCAGCTTTCTCTACCATTCAGGGGACGAAAAACTGTTTTTT.

J is TRBJ2-3 and V is TRBV7-8; perhaps TRBD2 as D (7 bases). The CDR3 is 15 residues long. V gave up 2 bases and J gave up 3 bases, with 12 bases separating them. CDR1 is SGHVS, CDR2 FQNEAQ, per germline. The CDR3 bases are TGTGCCAGCAGCTTAAGGGGGGGCGGGACAGATACGCAGTATTTT. Protein: CASSLRGGGTDTQYF.

This clone has only a few counts. This chain uses TRBV2 with TRBJ1-1; 9 bases agree with TRBD1. CDR1 and CDR2 from the germline V gene are SNHLY and FYNNEI. V was pared by 9 bases and J by 0 bases, with 11 bases of the junction left unmatched. The CDR3 runs 16 residues. The CDR3 DNA sequence: TGTGCCAGGGGGGGTAGGGGACAGGGCCTGAACACTGAAGCTTTCTTT. It codes for CARGGRGQGLNTEAFF.

This rearrangement joins TRBV4-1 to TRBJ2-1; the match to TRBD2 covers 8 bases. After removal of 2 bases from V and 4 bases from J, the junction contained 7 bases not matched to a gene. The CDR3 consists of 16 residues. Germline CDR1 reads MGHRA; CDR2 reads YSYEKL. The CDR3 region is CASSQNRGGRYNEQFF. The CDR3 nucleotides read TGCGCCAGCAGCCAAAACCGGGGGGGCCGGTACAATGAGCAGTTCTTC.

The rearrangement uses TRBV2 and TRBJ1-5; D remains unclear. This CDR3 is built from 15 residues. The germline gives CDR1 SNHLY, CDR2 FYNNEI. V lost 2 bases and J 11 bases, leaving 19 bases between the germline ends. The CDR3 protein is CASSEILLRDQSQHF. The CDR3 nucleotides read TGTGCCAGCAGTGAAATCTTACTCCGGGATCAATCCCAGCATTTT.

This chain uses TRBV5-6 with TRBJ1-4; 7 nucleotides line up with TRBD1. This CDR3 comprises 16 residues. Germline values: CDR1 SGHDT, CDR2 YYEEEE. Germline trimming cut 4 bases from V and 6 bases from J; bases unmatched to any gene: 12. This CDR3 is CASSSNSGTEYEKLFF. For the CDR3, the DNA is TGTGCCAGCAGCAGCAACTCCGGGACAGAGTATGAAAAACTGTTTTTT.

This chain uses TRBV15 with TRBJ2-3, with D possibly matching TRBD2 (6 bases). Trimming removed 9 bases from V and 2 bases from J, with 9 bases in between. Germline CDR1 LNHNV, CDR2 YYDKDF (reference sequence). The CDR3 sequence is 12 residues long. CDR3 DNA: TGTGCCACGAGGGACTTCACAGATACGCAGTATTTT. As protein: CATRDFTDTQYF. The full variable domain, in which reference TRBV15 and TRBJ2-3 provide the parts outside the CDR3, is DAMVIQNPRYQVTQFGKPVTLSCSQTLNHNVMYWYQQKSSQAPKLLFHYYDKDFNNEADTPDNFQSRRPNTSFCFLDIRSPGLGDTAMYLCATRDFTDTQYFGPGTRLTVL.

The count of this clone is one. The chain links TRBV13 to TRBJ1-4, with a possible D match to TRBD1 (6 bases). Germline-derived CDR1 and CDR2 are PRHDT and FYEKMQ (reference sequence). V dropped 4 bases and J dropped 2 bases, with 8 bases sitting between them. This CDR3 comprises 14 residues. CDR3 sequence (DNA): TGTGCCAGCAGCTACAGGGAGACTAATGAAAAACTGTTTTTT. Encoded protein: CASSYRETNEKLFF.

CDR3 DNA sequence: TGTGCCAGCAGTTTATCGACAGGAGATGGCTACACCTTC. Amino acid sequence: CASSLSTGDGYTF. The chain employs TRBV27 and TRBJ1-2, with D perhaps matching TRBD1 (6 bases). V was cut by 0 bases and J by 6 bases, with 8 bases left in between. Germline CDR1 MNHEY, CDR2 SMNVEV (reference sequence). The CDR3 consists of 13 residues.

This rearrangement joins TRBV12-5 to TRBJ1-2, with 9 bases that match TRBD1. CDR1 is LGHNT and CDR2 is FRNRAP in the germline V gene. The CDR3 loop spans 16 amino acids. The V and J ends lost 7 bases and 2 bases, in that order; junction bases with no gene match: 11. The CDR3 region has the DNA TGTGCTAGTGCCCCGCGGCCGGGACAGGGAAACTATGGCTACACCTTC. It translates to CASAPRPGQGNYGYTF.

V gene TRBV6-1 combines with J gene TRBJ1-5; no firm D call. The CDR3 spans 13 residues. V was trimmed by 0 bases and J by 6 bases, leaving 6 bases between them. In germline, CDR1 is MNHNS, CDR2 SASEGT. CDR3 sequence (DNA): TGTGCCAGCAGTGAAGCTCCGAGTCAGCCCCAGCATTTT. This sequence encodes CASSEAPSQPQHF.

The chain has TRBV11-2 and TRBJ1-5, with 8 positions matching TRBD1. V lost 4 bases, J lost 6 bases, and 5 bases stayed unmatched. Looked up from germline, CDR1 is SGHAT and CDR2 is FQNNGV. The CDR3 sequence is 14 residues long. The CDR3 DNA is TGTGCCAGCAGCTCGGACAGGGTGGGTCAGCCCCAGCATTTT. Protein sequence: CASSSDRVGQPQHF.

The chain carries TRBV21-1 and TRBJ2-5; the tabulated D call, TRBD1, remains unverified against the DNA. TRBV21-1 represents a pseudogene. The CDR3 has 16 amino acids. The chain's CDR3 is CASSKALSGQEHDQYF. The CDR3 DNA is TGTGCCAGCAGCAAAGCGCTTTCGGGACAGGAACATGACCAGTACTTC.

The V call is TRBV4-1, the J call TRBJ1-4; 7 nucleotides line up with TRBD1. Germline V lookup: CDR1 MGHRA, CDR2 YSYEKL. J was trimmed by 8 bases and V by 6 bases; bases with no gene match: 12. The CDR3 is 15 residues long. The CDR3 bases are TGCGCCAGCAGACCTAATTCAGGGGGTAAGGAAAAACTGTTTTTT. Translating it yields CASRPNSGGKEKLFF.

The CDR3 DNA reads as TGTGCCAGCAGTTTTGGTAGCGGGGTTACAGATACGCAGTATTTT. Translated: CASSFGSGVTDTQYF. V gene TRBV2 combines with J gene TRBJ2-3; 8 bases are shared with TRBD2. The CDR3 loop spans 15 amino acids. The V gene end was trimmed by 5 bases and the J gene end by 3 bases; junction bases not matched to a gene: 7. Per the germline V gene, CDR1 is SNHLY and CDR2 is FYNNEI.

This clone was picked up one time. The chain combines TRBV4-1 with TRBJ1-6, with TRBD1 matching 8 bases. The CDR3 is 18 amino acids. The V gene end was trimmed by 1 base and the J gene end by 2 bases; junction bases not matched to a gene: 7. Germline loops: CDR1 MGHRA, CDR2 YSYEKL. CDR3 protein: CASSQGPGQAPYNSPLHF. The DNA of the CDR3 is TGCGCCAGCAGCCAAGGGCCGGGACAGGCGCCCTATAATTCACCCCTCCACTTT.

This clone has just a few counts. The CDR3 protein is CASRVHDSDNTEAFF. The DNA for the CDR3 is TGTGCCAGCAGGGTACACGACAGCGACAACACTGAAGCTTTCTTT. The V gene is TRBV6-5, the J gene TRBJ1-1, with D perhaps matching TRBD1 (5 bases). Trimming shortened V by 6 bases and J by 2 bases, and 16 bases separated the two germline ends. This CDR3 is 15 amino acids long. Germline-derived CDR1 and CDR2 are MNHEY and SVGAGI.

J is TRBJ2-7 and V is TRBV7-2; tentative D call: TRBD2 (6 bases). The CDR3 consists of 13 residues. Deletions cut 2 bases from V and 5 bases from J, with 10 bases between. Germline assignment: CDR1 SGHTA and CDR2 FQGNSA. Here the CDR3 reads CASSLIRGNEQYF. The CDR3, as DNA: TGTGCCAGCAGCTTAATCCGGGGGAACGAGCAGTACTTC.

V usage is TRBV15 and J usage is TRBJ2-3; no firm D call. The CDR3 runs 13 residues. V was trimmed by 4 bases and J by 3 bases, leaving 8 bases between them. CDR1 and CDR2 from the germline V gene are LNHNV and YYDKDF (reference sequence). This CDR3 reads CATSNRQTDTQYF. Written as DNA, the CDR3 is TGTGCCACCAGCAACAGACAAACAGATACGCAGTATTTT.